This is a list of T cell receptor beta chains from one sample in a study of post-analysis software for immune sequencing data. TCRdb called the PCR reads again in MiXCR, with one record for every CDR3 protein. Altogether hundreds of thousands of distinct CDR3 sequences are present, roughly three fifths being singletons, with the ten largest covering roughly 10%. The sequenced sample consisted of blood. The source is a girl aged 2 to 9 with multiple sclerosis. The CDR3 runs from the conserved cysteine through the conserved F or W. Each record gives: D gene, clone size, V gene, J gene, CDR3 DNA, CDR3 protein. D genes are given only for firm matches. Part of the rows lack a size; the others show once, few, many or a class for expanded clones.

D gene: TRBD2
clone size: -
V gene: TRBV5-1
J gene: TRBJ2-7
CDR3 DNA: TGCGCCAGCAGCGCGGGACTAGCCAGCGACGAGCAGTACTTC
CDR3 protein: CASSAGLASDEQYF

D gene: TRBD2
clone size: few
V gene: TRBV11-2
J gene: TRBJ2-7
CDR3 DNA: TGTGCCAGCAGCTTAGAACCGGCGGGAGACGAGCAGTACTTC
CDR3 protein: CASSLEPAGDEQYF

D gene: -
clone size: -
V gene: TRBV12-3/TRBV12-4
J gene: TRBJ2-1
CDR3 DNA: TGTGCCAGCAGTTTTCTTAGGGTTTACAATGAGCAGTTCTTC
CDR3 protein: CASSFLRVYNEQFF

D gene: TRBD2
clone size: once
V gene: TRBV5-1
J gene: TRBJ2-7
CDR3 DNA: TGCGCCAGCAGCTCGGTTGGGACTAGCTACGAGCAGTACTTC
CDR3 protein: CASSSVGTSYEQYF

D gene: TRBD2
clone size: -
V gene: TRBV27
J gene: TRBJ2-3
CDR3 DNA: TGTGCCAGCGGGTCTAGCGGGAGGGCCAGCACAGATACGCAGTATTTT
CDR3 protein: CASGSSGRASTDTQYF

D gene: TRBD2
clone size: few
V gene: TRBV28
J gene: TRBJ2-7
CDR3 DNA: TGTGCCAGCAGTTTAGCGGGACTAGCGGGTGACTACGAGCAGTACTTC
CDR3 protein: CASSLAGLAGDYEQYF

D gene: -
clone size: -
V gene: TRBV6-5
J gene: TRBJ1-2
CDR3 DNA: TGTGCCAGCAGCTTTTTATCGAATCACTATGGCTACACCTTC
CDR3 protein: CASSFLSNHYGYTF

D gene: TRBD2
clone size: -
V gene: TRBV7-8
J gene: TRBJ2-5
CDR3 DNA: TGTGCCAGCAGCTTAAGCGAGGGGCGTAGGCCCGGGACTAGGAACAAAGAGACCCAGTACTTC
CDR3 protein: CASSLSEGRRPGTRNKETQYF

D gene: -
clone size: -
V gene: TRBV5-1
J gene: TRBJ2-1
CDR3 DNA: TGCGCCAGCAGCTTGGCCGGTCTAGTATTGAATGAGCAGTTCTTC
CDR3 protein: CASSLAGLVLNEQFF

D gene: -
clone size: -
V gene: TRBV7-2
J gene: TRBJ2-1
CDR3 DNA: TGTGCCAGCAGAGAGGGCGGGGCCTACAATGAGCAGTTCTTC
CDR3 protein: CASREGGAYNEQFF

D gene: TRBD2
clone size: -
V gene: TRBV5-1
J gene: TRBJ2-5
CDR3 DNA: TGCGCCAGCAGCCCCGGACTAGCGGGGAAAGAGACCCAGTACTTC
CDR3 protein: CASSPGLAGKETQYF

D gene: -
clone size: few
V gene: TRBV29-1
J gene: TRBJ2-7
CDR3 DNA: TGCAGCGTTAAGGGGGAGCCACAGTACTTC
CDR3 protein: CSVKGEPQYF

D gene: TRBD1
clone size: -
V gene: TRBV5-1
J gene: TRBJ1-2
CDR3 DNA: TGCGCCAGCAGCCCTAATCGGGACAGGGCGGGGGGCTACACCTTC
CDR3 protein: CASSPNRDRAGGYTF

D gene: -
clone size: -
V gene: TRBV29-1
J gene: TRBJ2-7
CDR3 DNA: TGCAGCGTTGGGGTCCCCGGTGAGCAGTACTTC
CDR3 protein: CSVGVPGEQYF

D gene: TRBD1
clone size: -
V gene: TRBV29-1
J gene: TRBJ2-5
CDR3 DNA: TGCAGCGTTGAAGCTACAGGGGGCGGAGAGACCCAGTACTTC
CDR3 protein: CSVEATGGGETQYF

D gene: -
clone size: few
V gene: TRBV20-1
J gene: TRBJ2-1
CDR3 DNA: TGCAGTGCTGCCCTCGGGGGGCGGGGCCGCCTTTACAATGAGCAGTTCTTC
CDR3 protein: CSAALGGRGRLYNEQFF

D gene: TRBD1
clone size: -
V gene: TRBV6-5
J gene: TRBJ1-5
CDR3 DNA: TGTGCCAGCAGGAAGGCACAGGGGACCGATCAGCCCCAGCATTTT
CDR3 protein: CASRKAQGTDQPQHF

D gene: TRBD2
clone size: -
V gene: TRBV28
J gene: TRBJ2-1
CDR3 DNA: TGTGCCAGCAGCCCCACAGGGGGGACTAGCGGTGACAATGAGCAGTTCTTC
CDR3 protein: CASSPTGGTSGDNEQFF

D gene: TRBD1
clone size: few
V gene: TRBV12-5
J gene: TRBJ2-5
CDR3 DNA: TGTGCTAGTGGCTCTGGGACAGGGGCTCAAGAGACCCAGTACTTC
CDR3 protein: CASGSGTGAQETQYF

D gene: -
clone size: -
V gene: TRBV29-1
J gene: TRBJ2-1
CDR3 DNA: TGCAGCGCTGGCGGTGAGCCCCCTTACAATGAGCAGTTCTTC
CDR3 protein: CSAGGEPPYNEQFF